The 21 T cell receptor beta chains presented below share a single source sample, sequenced in a study of T cells in Graves' hyperthyroidism and ophthalmopathy. RNA transcripts were the template for amplifying TCR beta CDR3 regions. Primed by the HTBI set, a first-round RT-PCR was run on the TCR CDR3. MiXCR, run by TCRdb on the multiplex PCR reads, gives a single entry per CDR3 protein. Seen here are around 610,000 distinct CDR3 sequences, roughly 15% observed once, and the top ten hold 4.3%. Specimen: blood. These TCRs come from a woman between 35 and 50 years old with Graves' ophthalmopathy.

The chain has TRBV11-2 and TRBJ2-2; 8 bases fit TRBD2. The V gene's germline CDR1 is SGHAT and CDR2 FQNNGV. Unmatched junction bases numbered 13, after V lost 2 bases and J lost 5 bases. The CDR3 loop spans 18 amino acids. The CDR3: CASSLLPAGAGRTGELFF. The DNA of the CDR3 is TGTGCCAGCAGCTTATTGCCAGCGGGAGCGGGTCGTACCGGGGAGCTGTTTTTT.

In the case of this clonotype: A read error may be the cause here, since a much bigger clone is one base away. This chain connects TRBV6-2 or TRBV6-3 to TRBJ1-5; D unclear. The CDR3 is 12 residues long. The germline V gene encodes CDR1 MNHEY and CDR2 SVGEGT. V was shortened by 4 bases and J by 9 bases, with 10 bases between the two germline ends. The CDR3 nucleotides read TGTGCCAGCAGTTCCGCAAAGGGGCCCCAGCATTTT. This sequence encodes CASSSAKGPQHF.

The sample holds many counts of this clonotype. Written as DNA, the CDR3 is TGTGCCAGCAGTTCCCGGGTCTCGTACAGAGGGGGCTACACCTTC. Its translation: CASSSRVSYRGGYTF. The chain is built from TRBV28 and TRBJ1-2, with D unresolved. The length of the CDR3 is 15 residues. Per germline, CDR1 MDHEN and CDR2 SYDVKM. V lost 4 bases and J 8 bases, leaving 20 bases between the germline ends.

CDR3 amino acids: CATSRDKPQETQYF. CDR3 nucleotide sequence: TGTGCCACCAGCAGAGACAAGCCTCAAGAGACCCAGTACTTC. The chain couples TRBV15 to TRBJ2-5; D is ambiguous. Trimming shortened V by 0 bases and J by 2 bases, and 7 bases separated the two germline ends. CDR1 is LNHNV and CDR2 is YYDKDF in the germline V gene (reference sequence). The CDR3 consists of 14 residues.

This clonotype was recorded at least ten times. V gene TRBV6-1 combines with J gene TRBJ2-7; D is undetermined. Trimming shortened V by 2 bases and J by 5 bases, and 13 bases separated the two germline ends. Germline CDR1 is MNHNS and CDR2 is SASEGT. The CDR3 totals 14 residues. In DNA form, the CDR3 reads TGTGCCAGCAGTGAAATGTCTCCCTTGAACGAGCAGTACTTC. Protein product: CASSEMSPLNEQYF.

V and J are TRBV28 and TRBJ2-7; no clear D. The CDR3 length is 15 residues. Trimming stripped 5 bases from V and 3 bases from J, with 17 bases between. Germline CDR1 and CDR2: MDHEN and SYDVKM. This CDR3 is CASSPVGPSIYEQYF. CDR3 sequence (DNA): TGTGCCAGCAGTCCCGTAGGGCCCTCGATCTACGAGCAGTACTTC.

This clonotype was seen many times. A much larger clone lies a single base off, so this may be a read error. The V gene is TRBV11-3, the J gene TRBJ2-5; the D gene is possibly TRBD1 (5 bases). V was cut by 5 bases and J by 2 bases, with 12 bases left in between. The germline V gene has CDR1 SGHNT and CDR2 YENEEA. The CDR3 is 14 residues long. CDR3 sequence reads: CASSLQDFQETQYF. In nucleotides, the CDR3 is TGTGCCAGCAGCCTACAGGATTTTCAAGAGACCCAGTACTTC.

This chain connects TRBV27 to TRBJ2-5; 9 bases match TRBD2. The ends lost 6 bases at V and 5 bases at J; junction bases unmatched: 7. The CDR3 is 14 amino acids. Germline loops: CDR1 MNHEY, CDR2 SMNVEV (reference sequence). The chain's CDR3 is CASRAGGPRETQYF. The CDR3 bases are TGTGCCAGCAGGGCGGGAGGGCCCCGGGAGACCCAGTACTTC.

Points on this clonotype: A much larger clone sits a single nucleotide away, making a read error possible. The chain joins TRBV12-5 to TRBJ1-5, with 7 bases aligning to TRBD1. This CDR3 is built from 15 residues. V shed 7 bases and J 6 bases; nucleotides not matched to a gene: 12. CDR1 and CDR2 (germline): LGHNT, FRNRAP. The CDR3, as DNA: TGTGCTAGTGCCAACGACAGGGAAACCAGTCAGCCCCAGCATTTT. It translates to CASANDRETSQPQHF.

This sequence joins TRBV7-2 and TRBJ2-7; no firm D call. This CDR3 spans 12 amino acids. V gave up 7 bases and J gave up 3 bases, with 10 bases separating them. Germline V gives CDR1 SGHTA, CDR2 FQGNSA. CDR3 region: CASTRSHYEQYF. The CDR3 nucleotides are TGTGCCAGCACCCGGTCGCACTACGAGCAGTACTTC.

This clonotype was counted at least ten times. In DNA form, the CDR3 reads TGTGCCAGCAGTTTATCCCGCGACCCCGGTGACTATGGCTACACCTTC. Amino acid sequence: CASSLSRDPGDYGYTF. The chain is built from TRBV27 and TRBJ1-2; D is ambiguous. Trimming took 0 bases from V and 3 from J, leaving 14 bases between them. The CDR3 length is 16 residues. Per germline, CDR1 MNHEY and CDR2 SMNVEV (reference sequence).

This clonotype was observed many times. The V gene is TRBV28, the J gene TRBJ1-5; D is undetermined. V was shortened by 2 bases and J by 8 bases, with 13 bases between the two germline ends. Germline loops: CDR1 MDHEN, CDR2 SYDVKM. This CDR3 has 14 amino acids. This CDR3 reads CASSLAVRWEPQHF. In DNA, the CDR3 is TGTGCCAGCAGTTTAGCCGTGCGGTGGGAGCCCCAGCATTTT.

The chain employs TRBV6-1 and TRBJ2-2; D call uncertain. Germline V gene lookup returns CDR1 MNHNS and CDR2 SASEGT. The CDR3 is 13 residues long. The V and J ends lost 3 bases and 5 bases respectively, with 7 bases between them. The CDR3 protein is CASSDQLTGELFF. For the CDR3, the DNA is TGTGCCAGCAGTGATCAATTAACCGGGGAGCTGTTTTTT.

This clonotype was counted ten times or more. The rearrangement links TRBV12-3 or TRBV12-4 to TRBJ1-1; D may be TRBD1 (6 bases). Trimming took off 2 bases at V and 6 bases at J, with 19 bases between the two ends. This CDR3 region has 16 residues. CDR3 sequence (DNA): TGTGCCAGCAGTTTATGGGGAGGATTGGGGGGCTCTGAAGCTTTCTTT. Amino acid sequence: CASSLWGGLGGSEAFF.

The V and J genes are TRBV4-3 and TRBJ2-7; TRBD2 matches 8 bases. Germline CDR1 LGHNA, CDR2 YSLEER. Unmatched junction bases numbered 7, after V lost 4 bases and J lost 2 bases. The CDR3 totals 15 residues. The CDR3, as DNA: TGCGCCAGCAGCCGATCTAGCGGGTCGGCCTACGAGCAGTACTTC. This encodes CASSRSSGSAYEQYF.

Many counts were recorded for this clonotype. In DNA, the CDR3 is TGTGCCAGCAGTACTCAGGGTTCCCCCTACTATGGCTACACCTTC. It is translated as CASSTQGSPYYGYTF. The chain is built from TRBV28 and TRBJ1-2; a possible D gene is TRBD1 (5 bases). Trimming pared 5 bases from V and 3 bases from J, leaving 16 bases between. The CDR3 sequence is 15 residues long. CDR1 and CDR2 (germline): MDHEN, SYDVKM.

Comments on this clonotype: A read error is possible here, since a much larger clone lies one base away. This sequence joins TRBV5-1 and TRBJ1-1, with 9 nucleotides matching TRBD1. From germline, CDR1 is SGHRS and CDR2 YFSETQ. This CDR3 comprises 16 residues. V trimming: 7 bases; J trimming: 4 bases; junction bases outside the gene matches: 14. CDR3 nucleotides: TGCGCCAGCGGCTCGCGTGGGGGACAGGGTGTCACTGAAGCTTTCTTT. It yields the protein CASGSRGGQGVTEAFF. Full variable domain (rest looked up from reference TRBV5-1 and TRBJ1-1): KAGVTQTPRYLIKTRGQQVTLSCSPISGHRSVSWYQQTPGQGLQFLFEYFSETQRNKGNFPGRFSGRQFSNSRSEMNVSTLELGDSALYLCASGSRGGQGVTEAFFGQGTRLTVV.

On this clonotype itself: This may be a read error: a much more frequent sequence differs by one nucleotide. The rearrangement joins TRBV9 to TRBJ2-5; D is possibly TRBD2 (6 bases). This CDR3 is built from 14 residues. The germline gives CDR1 SGDLS, CDR2 YYNGEE. This CDR3 reads CASSSGDFQGTQYF. DNA for the CDR3: TGTGCCAGCAGCTCTGGGGACTTCCAAGGGACCCAGTACTTC.

This clonotype was observed many times. This chain links TRBV27 with TRBJ2-7; TRBD1 agrees at 10 bases. This CDR3 spans 14 amino acids. After removal of 7 bases from V and 1 base from J, the junction contained 4 bases not matched to a gene. Germline CDR1 is MNHEY and CDR2 is SMNVEV (reference sequence). The CDR3 is CASKRGQGSYEQYF. The CDR3 region has the DNA TGTGCCAGCAAACGGGGACAGGGGTCCTACGAGCAGTACTTC.

This clonotype was counted ten times or more. A much larger clone lies one base from this, so it may be a read error. The rearrangement uses TRBV20-1 and TRBJ1-1; 9 bases are shared with TRBD1. The CDR3 contains 13 residues. Germline V gene data show CDR1 as DFQATT and CDR2 as SNEGSKA (reference sequence). The V gene end was trimmed by 1 base and the J gene end by 3 bases; junction bases not matched to a gene: 0. The CDR3 region has the DNA TGCAGTGCTAGAGGGACAGGGGACACTGAAGCTTTCTTT. It specifies CSARGTGDTEAFF.

This clonotype was counted ten times or more. The V gene is TRBV6-2 or TRBV6-3, the J gene TRBJ2-2, with 7 nucleotides matching TRBD1. CDR1 MNHEY and CDR2 SVGEGT come from the germline V gene. The CDR3 consists of 14 residues. With 5 bases clipped from V and 7 bases from J, the junction kept 7 bases outside the gene matches. The CDR3 nucleotides read TGTGCCAGCAGTCCCACAGGGGCGAGCGGGGAGCTGTTTTTT. The encoded protein is CASSPTGASGELFF.